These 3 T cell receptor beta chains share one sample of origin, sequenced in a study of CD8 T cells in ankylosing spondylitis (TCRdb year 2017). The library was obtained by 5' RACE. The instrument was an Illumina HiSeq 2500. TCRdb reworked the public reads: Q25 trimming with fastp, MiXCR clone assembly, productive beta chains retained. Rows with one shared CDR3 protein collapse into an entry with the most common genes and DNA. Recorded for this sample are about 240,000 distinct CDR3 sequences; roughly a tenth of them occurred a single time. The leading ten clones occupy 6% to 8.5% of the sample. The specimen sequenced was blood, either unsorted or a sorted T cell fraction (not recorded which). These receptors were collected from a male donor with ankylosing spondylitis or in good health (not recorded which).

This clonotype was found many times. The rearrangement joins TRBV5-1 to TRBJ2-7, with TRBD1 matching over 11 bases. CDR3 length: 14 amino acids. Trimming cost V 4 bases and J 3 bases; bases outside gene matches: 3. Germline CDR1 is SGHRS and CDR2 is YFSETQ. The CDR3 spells CASSPGTGGYEQYF. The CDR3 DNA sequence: TGCGCCAGCAGCCCCGGGACAGGGGGCTACGAGCAGTACTTC.

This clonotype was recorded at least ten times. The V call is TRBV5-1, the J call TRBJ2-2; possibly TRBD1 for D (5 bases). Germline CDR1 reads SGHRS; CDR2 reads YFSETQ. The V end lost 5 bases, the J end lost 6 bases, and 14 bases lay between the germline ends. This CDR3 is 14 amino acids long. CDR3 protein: CASRRNTGPGELFF. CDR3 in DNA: TGCGCCAGCAGAAGAAATACAGGTCCCGGGGAGCTGTTTTTT. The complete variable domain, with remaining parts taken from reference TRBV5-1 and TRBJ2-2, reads KAGVTQTPRYLIKTRGQQVTLSCSPISGHRSVSWYQQTPGQGLQFLFEYFSETQRNKGNFPGRFSGRQFSNSRSEMNVSTLELGDSALYLCASRRNTGPGELFFGEGSRLTVL.

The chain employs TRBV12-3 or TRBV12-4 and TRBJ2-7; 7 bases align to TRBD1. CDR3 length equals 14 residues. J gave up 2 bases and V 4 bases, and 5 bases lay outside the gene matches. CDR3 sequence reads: CASSSGTAAYEQYF. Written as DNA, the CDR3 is TGTGCCAGCAGTTCCGGGACAGCAGCCTACGAGCAGTACTTC.